The 18 T cell receptor beta chains reported below all come from one sample, sequenced in a study of CD8 T cells in Susac syndrome. With random hexamers, 0.5 to 1 ug RNA was reverse transcribed. TCRdb reanalysed the immunoSEQ multiplex PCR reads using MiXCR and keeps one entry per CDR3 protein. The sample lists about 160,000 distinct CDR3 sequences; 92% were seen once. Input material: CD4+ T cells from PBMCs. The receptors originated from a human donor in good health.

The chain joins TRBV20-1 to TRBJ2-1, with D perhaps matching TRBD2 (6 bases). V lost 4 bases to trimming and J lost 8 bases, with 24 bases between them. CDR1 and CDR2 (germline): DFQATT, SNEGSKA (reference sequence). This CDR3 is built from 16 residues. CDR3: CSATDLARGHQDEQFF. CDR3 in DNA: TGCAGTGCTACGGATCTAGCGCGGGGCCATCAGGATGAGCAGTTCTTC.

The chain recombines TRBV6-2 or TRBV6-3 with TRBJ1-6; perhaps TRBD1 as D (6 bases). The germline V gene has CDR1 MNHEY and CDR2 SVGEGT. Trimming removed 2 bases from V and 7 bases from J, with 12 bases in between. The CDR3 runs to 15 residues. This CDR3 reads CASSYRKGGNSPLHF. CDR3 nucleotide sequence: TGTGCCAGCAGTTACCGGAAAGGGGGGAATTCACCCCTCCACTTT.

The V and J genes are TRBV5-1 and TRBJ1-2, with 8 bases aligning to TRBD1. Germline CDR1 and CDR2: SGHRS and YFSETQ. The ends lost 1 base at V and 7 bases at J; junction bases unmatched: 0. The CDR3 has 12 amino acids. The CDR3: CASSLQGAGYTF. Written as DNA, the CDR3 is TGCGCCAGCAGCTTGCAGGGGGCTGGCTACACCTTC.

The rearrangement uses TRBV6-5 and TRBJ2-7, with 10 bases identical to TRBD1. Germline V gene lookup returns CDR1 MNHEY and CDR2 SVGAGI. Germline trimming cut 2 bases from V and 2 bases from J; bases unmatched to any gene: 3. The CDR3 spans 15 residues. The CDR3 DNA follows: TGTGCCAGCAGTTACCGAGGGACAGGGGCCTACGAGCAGTACTTC. This encodes CASSYRGTGAYEQYF.

The J gene is TRBJ2-2, the V gene TRBV30; 8 bases agree with TRBD1. Germline V gene lookup returns CDR1 GTSNPN and CDR2 SVGIG (reference sequence). CDR3 size: 14 residues. J lost 6 bases, V lost 5 bases, and 8 bases had no gene match. CDR3: CAWQRQGRSGELFF. As DNA, the CDR3 is TGTGCCTGGCAAAGACAGGGGAGGTCCGGGGAGCTGTTTTTT.

CDR3 in amino acids: CASQEAGNEKLFF. CDR3 nucleotide sequence: TGCGCCAGCCAGGAGGCGGGTAATGAAAAACTGTTTTTT. V usage is TRBV10-2 and J usage is TRBJ1-4, with no clear D. The V gene lost 8 bases and the J gene lost 4 bases, with 11 bases spanning the gap. The CDR3 is 13 residues long. Germline CDR1 WSHSY, CDR2 SAAADI.

The genes are TRBV20-1 and TRBJ2-1; 13 nucleotides align to TRBD2. The V gene end was trimmed by 6 bases and the J gene end by 1 base; junction bases not matched to a gene: 9. The CDR3 covers 17 residues. Germline values: CDR1 DFQATT, CDR2 SNEGSKA (reference sequence). In DNA form, the CDR3 reads TGCAGTGCAGCAAAACTAGCGGGAGGGATGTCCTACAATGAGCAGTTCTTC. Translating gives CSAAKLAGGMSYNEQFF.

V is TRBV6-5 and J is TRBJ2-7; either TRBD1 or TRBD2 may supply D (7 bases each). Germline V gene data show CDR1 as MNHEY and CDR2 as SVGAGI. The CDR3 spans 15 residues. The germline V and J ends were trimmed by 4 bases and 2 bases, with 15 bases remaining between them. This chain's CDR3 is CASSSGGGSPYEQYF. CDR3 DNA sequence: TGTGCCAGCAGTTCAGGGGGGGGAAGCCCCTACGAGCAGTACTTC.

The CDR3 loop is CASGPVGNTIYF. DNA of the CDR3: TGTGCCAGCGGCCCGGTTGGAAACACCATATATTTT. The chain recombines TRBV6-1 with TRBJ1-3; D not resolved. The CDR3 is made up of 12 amino acids. Germline V gene sequence: CDR1 MNHNS, CDR2 SASEGT. Trimming left V 8 bases short and J 3 bases short, with 8 bases between.

The rearrangement uses TRBV12-3 or TRBV12-4 and TRBJ2-6, with 7 nucleotides matching TRBD1. The CDR3 is 17 residues long. The ends lost 6 bases at V and 1 base at J; junction bases unmatched: 9. In DNA form, the CDR3 reads TGTGCCAGCAGACCTAGGACAGGAACATCTGGGGCCAACGTCCTGACTTTC. Its translation is CASRPRTGTSGANVLTF.

The chain recombines TRBV14 with TRBJ1-1; no definite D call. There are 15 residues in the CDR3. Germline lookup yields CDR1 SGHDN and CDR2 FVKESK. V was trimmed by 0 bases and J by 3 bases, leaving 11 bases between them. Here the CDR3 DNA reads TGTGCCAGCAGCCAAGAATGGGTGGGATACACTGAAGCTTTCTTT. Residues: CASSQEWVGYTEAFF.

V gene TRBV28 combines with J gene TRBJ1-2; D is unresolved. The CDR3 runs 12 residues. Deletions cut 3 bases from V and 10 bases from J, with 12 bases between. The V gene's germline CDR1 is MDHEN and CDR2 SYDVKM. In DNA, the CDR3 is TGTGCCAGCAGTTTGGTGCAGGCCCTCTACACCTTC. Its translation is CASSLVQALYTF.

The V call is TRBV6-2 or TRBV6-3, the J call TRBJ2-2; possibly TRBD2 for D (6 bases). The CDR3 contains 14 residues. V was clipped by 6 bases and J by 2 bases, with 10 bases between them. From germline, CDR1 is MNHEY and CDR2 SVGEGT. The CDR3 sequence: CASSQGLNTGELFF. The DNA of the CDR3 is TGTGCCAGCAGCCAGGGACTTAACACCGGGGAGCTGTTTTTT.

This chain connects TRBV2 to TRBJ2-5; no clear D. Trimming removed 4 bases at V and 2 bases at J, with 5 bases between. Germline V gene sequence: CDR1 SNHLY, CDR2 FYNNEI. The CDR3 is made up of 12 amino acids. The CDR3, as DNA: TGTGCCAGCAGTGTCCAGCAAGAGACCCAGTACTTC. The encoded protein is CASSVQQETQYF.

The DNA of the CDR3 is TGTGCCAGTACCCCCAGACAGGGGGGGACAACCTACAATGAGCAGTTCTTC. Its translation: CASTPRQGGTTYNEQFF. The chain combines TRBV19 with TRBJ2-1; 9 bases map to TRBD1. CDR1 LNHDA and CDR2 SQIVND come from the germline V gene (reference sequence). Unmatched junction bases numbered 12, after V lost 7 bases and J lost 2 bases. This CDR3 has 17 residues.

This clonotype was seen only once. The CDR3 region is CASSQIPPGNAGELFF. DNA of the CDR3: TGTGCCAGCAGCCAAATTCCACCTGGGAATGCCGGGGAGCTGTTTTTT. The V call is TRBV3-1, the J call TRBJ2-2; D not certain. Trimming pared 2 bases from V and 6 bases from J, leaving 16 bases between. The CDR3 is made up of 16 amino acids. Germline values: CDR1 LGHDT, CDR2 YNNKEL (reference sequence). The variable domain in full, completed from reference TRBV3-1 and TRBJ2-2, reads DTAVSQTPKYLVTQMGNDKSIKCEQNLGHDTMYWYKQDSKKFLKIMFSYNNKELIINETVPNRFSPKSPDKAHLNLHINSLELGDSAVYFCASSQIPPGNAGELFFGEGSRLTVL.

The chain has TRBV12-3 or TRBV12-4 and TRBJ2-1, with 7 bases lining up with TRBD1. CDR3 length: 13 residues. The V segment lost 2 bases and the J segment 14 bases; nucleotides outside the gene matches: 9. This CDR3 is CASSLNLRTGKFF. CDR3 DNA sequence: TGTGCCAGCAGTTTAAATCTTCGGACAGGCAAGTTCTTC.

The rearrangement uses TRBV5-1 and TRBJ2-1; TRBD2 matches at 12 bases. V lost 4 bases to trimming and J lost 5 bases; unmatched junction nucleotides: 10. The germline V gene encodes CDR1 SGHRS and CDR2 YFSETQ. The CDR3 loop spans 17 amino acids. The DNA for the CDR3 is TGCGCCAGCAGCACCGGACTAGCGGGAACCTTAGACAATGAGCAGTTCTTC. This encodes CASSTGLAGTLDNEQFF.